This record covers a single T cell receptor beta chain. Per the original methods: Reference gene primer amplification yielded estimated nucleated cell counts. Measured with immunoSEQ multiplex PCR; TCRdb has only the in-frame clones, and not every one. From that table come the V and J calls and clone size; the DNA was used to work out D and trimming. Of 300,000 to 450,000 clones detected, about 88% appear once; the ten largest clones hold more than 1%. Germline loops: CDR1 WNHNN, CDR2 SYGVQD (reference sequence). Trimming removed 2 bases at V and 3 bases at J, with 13 bases between. The length of the CDR3 is 15 residues. The sample belongs to a study of blood T cell repertoires in COVID-19. Cohort allocation depended upon clinical history that participants reported. Symptom resolution, clearance, or two negative PCRs marked the recovered donors of Cohort 3.

This chain joins TRBV10-1 and TRBJ1-1; D not resolved. The sample taken for sequencing was PBMCs or T cells enriched from blood (not recorded which). This receptor was identified in a woman in her twenties or thirties who had recovered from COVID-19. The CDR3 DNA follows: TGCGCCAGCAGTGAGAAGCCAGGCGGGGACACTGAAGCTTTCTTT. Translating it yields CASSEKPGGDTEAFF.